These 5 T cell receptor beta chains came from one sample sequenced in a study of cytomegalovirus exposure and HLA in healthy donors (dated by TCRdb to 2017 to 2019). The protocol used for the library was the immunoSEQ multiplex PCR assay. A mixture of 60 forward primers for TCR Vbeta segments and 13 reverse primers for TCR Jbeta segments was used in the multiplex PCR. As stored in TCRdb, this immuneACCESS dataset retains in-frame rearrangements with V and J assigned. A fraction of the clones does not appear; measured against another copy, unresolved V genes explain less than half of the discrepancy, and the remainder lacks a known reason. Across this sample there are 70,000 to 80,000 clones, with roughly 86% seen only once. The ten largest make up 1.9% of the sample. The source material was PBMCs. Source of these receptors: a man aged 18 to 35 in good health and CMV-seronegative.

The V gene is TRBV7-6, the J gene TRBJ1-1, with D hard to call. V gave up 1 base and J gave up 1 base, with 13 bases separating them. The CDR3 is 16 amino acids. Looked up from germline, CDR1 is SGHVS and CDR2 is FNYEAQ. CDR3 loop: CASSLGVGLTNTEAFF. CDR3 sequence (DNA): TGTGCCAGCAGCTTAGGAGTCGGGTTGACGAACACTGAAGCTTTCTTT. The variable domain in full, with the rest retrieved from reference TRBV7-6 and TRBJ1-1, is GAGVSQSPRYKVTKRGQDVALRCDPISGHVSLYWYRQALGQGPEFLTYFNYEAQQDKSGLPNDRFSAERPEGSISTLTIQRTEQRDSAMYRCASSLGVGLTNTEAFFGQGTRLTVV.

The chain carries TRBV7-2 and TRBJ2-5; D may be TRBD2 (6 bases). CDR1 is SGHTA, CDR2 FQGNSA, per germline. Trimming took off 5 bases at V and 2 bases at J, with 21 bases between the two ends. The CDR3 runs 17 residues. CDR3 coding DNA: TGTGCCAGCAGCATGGTCCAGAATTGGGCGGGACAAGAGACCCAGTACTTC. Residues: CASSMVQNWAGQETQYF.

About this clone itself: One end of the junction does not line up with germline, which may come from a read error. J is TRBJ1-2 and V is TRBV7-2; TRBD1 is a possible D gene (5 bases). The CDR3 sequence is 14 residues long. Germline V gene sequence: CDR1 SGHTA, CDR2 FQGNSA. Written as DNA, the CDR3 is TGTGCCGGCAGCTTAATGGTGGGGGGCTATGGCTACACCTTC. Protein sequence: CAGSLMVGGYGYTF.

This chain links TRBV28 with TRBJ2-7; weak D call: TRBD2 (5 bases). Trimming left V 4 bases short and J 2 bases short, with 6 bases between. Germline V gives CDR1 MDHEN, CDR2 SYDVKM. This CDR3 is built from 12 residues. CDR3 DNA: TGTGCCAGCAGTTCCGGGACCTACGAGCAGTACTTC. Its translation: CASSSGTYEQYF.

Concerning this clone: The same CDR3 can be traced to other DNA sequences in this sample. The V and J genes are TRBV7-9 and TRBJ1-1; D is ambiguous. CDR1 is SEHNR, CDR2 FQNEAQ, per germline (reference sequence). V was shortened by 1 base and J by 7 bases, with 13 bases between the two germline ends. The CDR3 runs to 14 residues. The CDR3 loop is CASSLDRKWSEAFF. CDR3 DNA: TGTGCCAGCAGCTTAGATCGGAAGTGGAGTGAAGCTTTCTTT.